These 5 T cell receptor beta chains were all obtained from the same sample, sequenced in a study of T cell changes during pregnancy in multiple sclerosis. Assay used: immunoSEQ multiplex PCR; TCRdb lists only in-frame clones, some missing. The sample yields about 40,000 clones, more than 90% seen once. The material sequenced was CD8+ T cells from peripheral blood mononuclear cells, taken in the first trimester of pregnancy. These receptors all come from a female donor with multiple sclerosis, enrolled in a pregnancy study.

The V call is TRBV27, the J call TRBJ2-3; weak D call: TRBD1 (5 bases). V was shortened by 0 bases and J by 1 base, with 14 bases between the two germline ends. Looked up from germline, CDR1 is MNHEY and CDR2 is SMNVEV (reference sequence). The CDR3 length is 17 residues. Here the CDR3 reads CASSLSTAARGTDTQYF. The CDR3 DNA reads TGTGCCAGCAGTTTATCGACAGCCGCCAGAGGCACAGATACGCAGTATTTT.

The chain joins TRBV15 to TRBJ2-5, with 7 bases that match TRBD1. The CDR3 spans 13 residues. Germline assignment: CDR1 LNHNV and CDR2 YYDKDF (reference sequence). Losses at the gene ends were 5 bases for V and 1 base for J; bases not matched to a gene: 1. CDR3 nucleotide sequence: TGTGCCACCAGCGGACAGGTCCAAGAGACCCAGTACTTC. This gives the protein CATSGQVQETQYF.

This clone came up a few times. The J gene is TRBJ1-4, the V gene TRBV10-3; a weak D match, TRBD1 (5 bases). V lost 8 bases to trimming and J lost 7 bases, with 8 bases between them. CDR3 length: 11 amino acids. CDR1 and CDR2 from the germline V gene are ENHRY and SYGVKD. Here the CDR3 DNA reads TGTGCCATCGGGGCAGCTGAAAAACTGTTTTTT. Its protein is CAIGAAEKLFF.

Concerning this clone itself: The junction departs from germline at one end; a sequencing error may be responsible. The rearrangement links TRBV5-6 to TRBJ2-1; 10 bases match TRBD2. Germline assignment: CDR1 SGHDT and CDR2 YYEEEE. This CDR3 spans 15 amino acids. The CDR3 reads CASGLRTSGYNEQFF. The CDR3 DNA reads as TGTGCCAGCGGCTTGCGGACTAGCGGCTACAATGAGCAGTTCTTC. The whole variable domain, filled in from reference TRBV5-6 and TRBJ2-1, reads DAGVTQSPTHLIKTRGQQVTLRCSPKSGHDTVSWYQQALGQGPQFIFQYYEEEERQRGNFPDRFSGHQFPNYSSELNVNALLLGDSALYLCASGLRTSGYNEQFFGPGTRLTVL.

This clone was counted a few times. The gene calls are TRBV7-9 and TRBJ1-2, with a possible D match to TRBD1 (6 bases). V was trimmed by 6 bases and J by 4 bases, leaving 21 bases between them. Per germline, CDR1 SEHNR and CDR2 FQNEAQ (reference sequence). The CDR3 contains 16 residues. The CDR3, as DNA: TGTGCCAGCAGTCCACCCCGGACAGTACAGGCCTATGGCTACACCTTC. Protein sequence: CASSPPRTVQAYGYTF.